This T cell receptor beta chain derives from a study of human versus mouse CDR3 diversity and MHC coevolution. Libraries were prepared by immunoSEQ multiplex PCR; TCRdb keeps only in-frame clonotypes and omits some of them. The sample shows about 73,000 clones, just under 95% of them seen only once. The material sequenced was naive CD4+ T cells from blood. The subset is: CD45RO-negative CD62L-positive naive CD4 T cells. This sequence originates from a person aged 25 to 69 in good health.

CDR3 region: CASSGQQETQYF. The CDR3 DNA reads as TGTGCCAGCAGCGGTCAGCAAGAGACCCAGTACTTC. The V gene is TRBV7-8, the J gene TRBJ2-5; D remains ambiguous. With 5 bases removed from V and 2 bases from J, the gap between germline ends came to 6 bases. In germline, CDR1 is SGHVS, CDR2 FQNEAQ. This CDR3 has 12 residues.